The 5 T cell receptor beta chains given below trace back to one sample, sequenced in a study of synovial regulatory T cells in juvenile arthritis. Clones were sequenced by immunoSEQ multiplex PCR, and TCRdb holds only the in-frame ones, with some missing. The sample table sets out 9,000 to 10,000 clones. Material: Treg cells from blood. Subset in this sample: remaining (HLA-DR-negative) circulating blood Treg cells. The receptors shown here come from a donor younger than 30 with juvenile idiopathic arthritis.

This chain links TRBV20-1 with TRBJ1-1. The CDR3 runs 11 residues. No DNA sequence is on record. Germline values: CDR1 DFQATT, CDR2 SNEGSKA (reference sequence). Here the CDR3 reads CSATTGTEAFF.

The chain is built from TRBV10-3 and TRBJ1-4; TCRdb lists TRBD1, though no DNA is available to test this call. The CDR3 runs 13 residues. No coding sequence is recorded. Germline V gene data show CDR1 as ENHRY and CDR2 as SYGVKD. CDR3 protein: CAISVRGDEKLFF.

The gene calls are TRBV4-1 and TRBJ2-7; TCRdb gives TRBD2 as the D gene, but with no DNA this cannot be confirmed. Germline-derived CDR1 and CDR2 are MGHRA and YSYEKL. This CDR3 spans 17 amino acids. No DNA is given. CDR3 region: CASSRQLLAGGSYEQYF.

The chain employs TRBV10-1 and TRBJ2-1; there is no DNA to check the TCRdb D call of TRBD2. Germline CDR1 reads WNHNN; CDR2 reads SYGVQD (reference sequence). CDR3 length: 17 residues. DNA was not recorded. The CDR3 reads CASSESPGTSGNNEQFF.

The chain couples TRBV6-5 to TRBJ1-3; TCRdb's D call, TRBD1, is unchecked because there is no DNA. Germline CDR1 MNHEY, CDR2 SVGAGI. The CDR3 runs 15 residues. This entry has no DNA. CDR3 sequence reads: CASILNRGPGNTIYF.